These 19 T cell receptor beta chains were sequenced from one sample in a study of T cells in Graves' hyperthyroidism and ophthalmopathy. Amplification yielded TCR beta CDR3 regions, with RNA transcripts as the source. HTBI primers were used for first-round RT-PCR of the TCR CDR3. Using its own MiXCR run on the multiplex PCR reads, TCRdb lists one record per CDR3 protein. Of a few hundred thousand distinct CDR3 sequences in the sample, about 15% were seen once. Sequencing used blood. Every receptor here comes from a woman in her twenties or thirties with Graves' hyperthyroidism.

This clonotype was seen only a few times. V is TRBV24-1 and J is TRBJ2-5; 13 bases line up with TRBD2. The CDR3 has 17 residues. Germline trimming cut 3 bases from V and 4 bases from J; bases unmatched to any gene: 7. Germline CDR1 reads KGHDR; CDR2 reads SFDVKD. The CDR3 region is CATSDPSGLAGSETQYF. For the CDR3, the DNA is TGTGCCACCAGTGATCCGTCGGGACTAGCGGGATCAGAGACCCAGTACTTC.

The chain uses TRBV7-9 and TRBJ2-7; 12 positions agree with TRBD2. The CDR3 contains 17 residues. With V trimmed by 5 bases and J by 7 bases, 15 bases remained unmatched. CDR1 is SEHNR, CDR2 FQNEAQ, per germline (reference sequence). The DNA for the CDR3 is TGTGCCAGCAGCGCCCGGGCCCGACTAGCGGGGGTCTTGGAGCAGTACTTC. Its protein product is CASSARARLAGVLEQYF.

This clonotype was counted ten times or more. The chain links TRBV20-1 to TRBJ2-7; TRBD2 matches at 7 bases. The CDR3 extends over 14 amino acids. The trim removed 0 bases at V and 5 bases at J, leaving 7 bases unmatched. CDR1 and CDR2 (germline): DFQATT, SNEGSKA (reference sequence). The CDR3 nucleotides read TGCAGTGCTAGAGATCCGGGAGCGGGACACGAGCAGTACTTC. It yields the protein CSARDPGAGHEQYF.

The chain is built from TRBV20-1 and TRBJ2-1, with TRBD1 matching over 9 bases. The CDR3 has 16 residues. The V and J ends lost 3 bases and 6 bases, in that order; junction bases with no gene match: 12. The V gene's germline CDR1 is DFQATT and CDR2 SNEGSKA (reference sequence). CDR3 DNA: TGCAGTGCTAGCCCCCCTTCCGGGACAGGGATCAATGAGCAGTTCTTC. Translation gives CSASPPSGTGINEQFF.

There are many counts of this clonotype. The chain carries TRBV12-3 or TRBV12-4 and TRBJ2-1; 10 bases fit TRBD2. The CDR3 sequence is 15 residues long. J gave up 4 bases and V 6 bases, and 6 bases lay outside the gene matches. Here the CDR3 reads CASSGLAVTYNEQFF. CDR3 DNA: TGTGCCAGCAGCGGACTAGCGGTAACATACAATGAGCAGTTCTTC.

In its sample, this clonotype was seen many times. The CDR3 protein is CSARPADRAGGYTF. DNA for the CDR3: TGCAGTGCTCGCCCCGCGGACAGGGCGGGGGGCTACACCTTC. V is TRBV20-1 and J is TRBJ1-2, with 8 bases that match TRBD1. The V gene end was trimmed by 5 bases and the J gene end by 8 bases; junction bases not matched to a gene: 13. CDR3 size: 14 residues. CDR1 and CDR2 from the germline V gene are DFQATT and SNEGSKA (reference sequence).

This clonotype was seen at least ten times. J is TRBJ1-5 and V is TRBV14; D is undetermined. There are 13 residues in the CDR3. Per germline, CDR1 SGHDN and CDR2 FVKESK. The V and J ends lost 4 bases and 1 base respectively, with 5 bases between them. The CDR3 nucleotides are TGTGCCAGCAGCCTAACAAGCAATCAGCCCCAGCATTTT. Translation gives CASSLTSNQPQHF. Based on the CDR3 plus reference TRBV14 and TRBJ1-5, the full variable domain is EAGVTQFPSHSVIEKGQTVTLRCDPISGHDNLYWYRRVMGKEIKFLLHFVKESKQDESGMPNNRFLAERTGGTYSTLKVQPAELEDSGVYFCASSLTSNQPQHFGDGTRLSIL.

This clonotype was seen only a few times. This chain joins TRBV2 and TRBJ1-4; D remains unclear. The germline V and J ends were trimmed by 4 bases and 7 bases, with 10 bases remaining between them. This CDR3 region has 13 residues. The germline V gene has CDR1 SNHLY and CDR2 FYNNEI. The CDR3: CASSVPRGEKLFF. The CDR3 coding sequence is TGTGCCAGCAGTGTCCCCCGCGGTGAAAAACTGTTTTTT.

This clonotype was found many times. The chain joins TRBV3-1 to TRBJ1-3; D is ambiguous. Trimming stripped 0 bases from V and 4 bases from J, with 10 bases between. This CDR3 is built from 15 residues. The germline V gene has CDR1 LGHDT and CDR2 YNNKEL (reference sequence). The CDR3 DNA reads as TGTGCCAGCAGCCAAGAGGCGCAGCGGGGAAACACCATATATTTT. Protein sequence: CASSQEAQRGNTIYF.

Concerning this clonotype itself: A much larger clone lies one base from this, so it may be a read error. This chain joins TRBV6-1 and TRBJ1-5, with TRBD1 matching 7 bases. The CDR3 runs 15 residues. V shed 5 bases and J 9 bases; nucleotides not matched to a gene: 13. Germline lookup yields CDR1 MNHNS and CDR2 SASEGT. The CDR3 bases are TGTGCCAGCAGTAAGACAGGGCACTCGTCCGGGCCCCAGCATTTT. Its translation: CASSKTGHSSGPQHF.

CDR3 residues: CASSPQSTGANVLTF. In nucleotides, the CDR3 is TGTGCCAGCTCACCACAGAGTACTGGGGCCAACGTCCTGACTTTC. V is TRBV18 and J is TRBJ2-6, with D unclear. The V end lost 1 base, the J end lost 2 bases, and 6 bases lay between the germline ends. There are 15 residues in the CDR3. Per germline, CDR1 KGHSH and CDR2 LQKENI.

In regard to this clonotype: A single base separates this from a much larger clone, so it may be a read error. The J gene is TRBJ1-1, the V gene TRBV12-3 or TRBV12-4; TRBD1 might be the D (5 bases). Trimming pared 10 bases from V and 2 bases from J, leaving 20 bases between. This CDR3 spans 15 amino acids. The CDR3 sequence: CAISFAGGENTEAFF. The CDR3 DNA is TGTGCCATCAGCTTCGCCGGGGGGGAAAACACTGAAGCTTTCTTT.

This clonotype was found many times. The genes are TRBV6-1 and TRBJ1-1; D remains ambiguous. V gave up 6 bases and J gave up 3 bases, with 8 bases separating them. Germline loops: CDR1 MNHNS, CDR2 SASEGT. This CDR3 spans 12 amino acids. CDR3 amino acids: CASRVGDTEAFF. CDR3 in DNA: TGTGCCAGCAGGGTTGGGGACACTGAAGCTTTCTTT.

At least ten counts were recorded for this clonotype. A junction end diverges from the germline sequence, so it may reflect a read error. The chain is built from TRBV7-6 and TRBJ2-7; D is ambiguous. Looked up from germline, CDR1 is SGHVS and CDR2 is FNYEAQ. This CDR3 contains 13 residues. The DNA for the CDR3 is TGTGCCAGCAGCAAAGAGAGCTCCTACGAACAGTACTTC. It encodes CASSKESSYEQYF.

Ten or more counts support this clonotype. The J gene is TRBJ2-7, the V gene TRBV12-3 or TRBV12-4, with D maybe TRBD2 (5 bases). V was cut by 2 bases and J by 0 bases, with 8 bases left in between. The CDR3 is 14 residues long. In DNA, the CDR3 is TGTGCCAGCAGTTTACGTCTAGCCTCCTACGAGCAGTACTTC. It yields the protein CASSLRLASYEQYF.

In its sample, this clonotype was seen many times. This chain joins TRBV29-1 and TRBJ1-1; D gene uncertain. This CDR3 is 11 amino acids long. CDR1 and CDR2 from the germline V gene are SQVTM and ANQGSEA. Between the trimmed V and J ends, which lost 3 bases and 3 bases, there was a span of 5 bases. Written as DNA, the CDR3 is TGCAGCGTTGACGTTTACACTGAAGCTTTCTTT. It specifies CSVDVYTEAFF.

This chain links TRBV7-9 with TRBJ1-6; D is unresolved. The V and J ends lost 0 bases and 4 bases respectively, with 10 bases between them. The CDR3 sequence is 16 residues long. CDR1 is SEHNR and CDR2 is FQNEAQ in the germline V gene (reference sequence). CDR3 protein: CASSLAGGRYNSPLHF. CDR3 nucleotides: TGTGCCAGCAGCTTAGCGGGCGGCAGATATAATTCACCCCTCCACTTT.

Turning to this clonotype: At one end, the junction sequence differs from germline, possibly due to a read error. The chain employs TRBV19 and TRBJ1-5; D is uncertain. The germline CDR1 and CDR2 sequences are LNHDA and SQIVND (reference sequence). This CDR3 spans 17 amino acids. CDR3 nucleotides: TGTGCCAGTAGTATGGGGAGGGCTAGGTTGGGCAATCGGCCCCAGCATTTT. Translated, it gives CASSMGRARLGNRPQHF.

This clonotype came up many times. The chain couples TRBV6-1 to TRBJ2-7; D remains ambiguous. The CDR3 totals 15 residues. The germline V and J ends were trimmed by 5 bases and 7 bases, with 21 bases remaining between them. Per the germline V gene, CDR1 is MNHNS and CDR2 is SASEGT. This CDR3 reads CASSYISAATGEQYF. CDR3 DNA sequence: TGTGCCAGCAGTTACATTTCGGCCGCGACTGGGGAGCAGTACTTC.